This T cell receptor (beta chain) derives from a study of prognosis after radiotherapy for stage I lung cancer. Background on the study: The study enrolled more than ten men and 5 or 6 women as patients, aged about 50 to 90 with a median of nearly 75 years. Several patients had distant metastases at a median of around seven months after radiotherapy, and under 17 showed no significant progression.

Genomic DNA provided the template from which TCR beta CDR3 was amplified by two-round multiplex PCR. Specific primers for each TRBV and TRBJ gene were what first-round PCR used. TCRdb processed the multiplex PCR reads anew with MiXCR; each CDR3 protein has one entry. The repertoire holds around 26,000 distinct CDR3 sequences, with roughly 50% as singletons. Germline loops: CDR1 DFQATT, CDR2 SNEGSKA (reference sequence). V lost 4 bases and J lost 0, with 19 bases in between. CDR3 length: 17 amino acids. The table lists this clonotype with many counts. The sequences come from PBMCs, collected before or after stereotactic body radiation therapy (not recorded which). This chain connects TRBV20-1 to TRBJ2-1, with a weak D call TRBD1 (6 bases). This receptor was taken from a donor older than 45 with non-small cell lung cancer. This chain's CDR3 is CSAIADRRRSSYNEQFF. DNA for the CDR3: TGCAGTGCTATCGCGGACAGACGTAGGAGCTCCTACAATGAGCAGTTCTTC.